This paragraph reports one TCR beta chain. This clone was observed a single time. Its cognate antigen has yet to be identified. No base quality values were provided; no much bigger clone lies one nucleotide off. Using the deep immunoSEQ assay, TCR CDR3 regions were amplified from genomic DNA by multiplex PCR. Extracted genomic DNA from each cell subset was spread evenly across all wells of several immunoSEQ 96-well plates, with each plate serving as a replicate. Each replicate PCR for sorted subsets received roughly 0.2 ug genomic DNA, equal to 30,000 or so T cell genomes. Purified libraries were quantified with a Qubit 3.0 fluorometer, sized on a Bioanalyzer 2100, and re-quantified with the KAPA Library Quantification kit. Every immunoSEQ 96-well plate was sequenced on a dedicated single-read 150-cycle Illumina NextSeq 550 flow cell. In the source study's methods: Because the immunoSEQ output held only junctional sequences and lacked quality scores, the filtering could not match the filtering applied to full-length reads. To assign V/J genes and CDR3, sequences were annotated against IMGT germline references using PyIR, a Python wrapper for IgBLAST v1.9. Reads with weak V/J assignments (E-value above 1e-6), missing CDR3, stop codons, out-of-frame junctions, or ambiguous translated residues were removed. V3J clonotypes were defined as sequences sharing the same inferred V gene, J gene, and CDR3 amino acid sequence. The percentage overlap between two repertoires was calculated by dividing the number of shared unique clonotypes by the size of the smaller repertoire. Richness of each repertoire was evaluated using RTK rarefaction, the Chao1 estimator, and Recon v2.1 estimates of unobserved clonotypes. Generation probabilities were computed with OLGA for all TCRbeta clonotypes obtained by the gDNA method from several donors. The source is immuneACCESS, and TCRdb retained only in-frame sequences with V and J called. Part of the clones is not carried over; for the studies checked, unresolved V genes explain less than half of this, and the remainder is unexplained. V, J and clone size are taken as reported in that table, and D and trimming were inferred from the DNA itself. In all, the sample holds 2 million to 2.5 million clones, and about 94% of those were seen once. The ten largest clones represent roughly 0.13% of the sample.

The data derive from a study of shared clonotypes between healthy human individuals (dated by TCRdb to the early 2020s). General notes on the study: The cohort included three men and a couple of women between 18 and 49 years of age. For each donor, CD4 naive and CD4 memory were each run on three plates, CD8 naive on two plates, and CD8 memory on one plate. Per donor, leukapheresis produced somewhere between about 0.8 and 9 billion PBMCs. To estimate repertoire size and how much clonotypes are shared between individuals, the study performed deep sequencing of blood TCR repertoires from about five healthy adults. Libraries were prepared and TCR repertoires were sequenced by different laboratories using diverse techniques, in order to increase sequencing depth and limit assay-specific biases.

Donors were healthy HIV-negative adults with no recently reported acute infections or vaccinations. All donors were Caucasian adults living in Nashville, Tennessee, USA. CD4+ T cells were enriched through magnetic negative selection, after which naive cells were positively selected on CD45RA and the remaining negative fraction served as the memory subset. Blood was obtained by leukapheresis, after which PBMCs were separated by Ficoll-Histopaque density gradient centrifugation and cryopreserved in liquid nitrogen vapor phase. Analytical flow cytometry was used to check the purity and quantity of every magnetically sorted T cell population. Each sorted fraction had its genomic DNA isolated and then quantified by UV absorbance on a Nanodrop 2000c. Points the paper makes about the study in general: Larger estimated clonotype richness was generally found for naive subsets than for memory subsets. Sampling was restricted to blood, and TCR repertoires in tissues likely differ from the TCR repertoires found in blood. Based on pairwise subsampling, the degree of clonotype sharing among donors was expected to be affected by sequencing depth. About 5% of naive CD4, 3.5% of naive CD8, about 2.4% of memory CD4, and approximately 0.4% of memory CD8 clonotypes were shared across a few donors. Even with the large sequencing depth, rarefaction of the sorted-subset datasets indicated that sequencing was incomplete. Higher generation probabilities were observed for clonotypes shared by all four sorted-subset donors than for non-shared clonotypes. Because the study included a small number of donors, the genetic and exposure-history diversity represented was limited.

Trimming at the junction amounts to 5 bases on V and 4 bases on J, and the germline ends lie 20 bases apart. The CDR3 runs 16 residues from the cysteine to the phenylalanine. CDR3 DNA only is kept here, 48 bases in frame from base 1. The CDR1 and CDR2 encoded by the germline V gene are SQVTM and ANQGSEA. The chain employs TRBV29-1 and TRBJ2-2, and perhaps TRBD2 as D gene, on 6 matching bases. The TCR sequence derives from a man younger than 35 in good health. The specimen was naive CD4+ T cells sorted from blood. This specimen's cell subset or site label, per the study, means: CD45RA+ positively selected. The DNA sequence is TGCAGCGTTAAAACTGCGGGGTTTAGAAGCACCGGGGAGCTGTTTTTT. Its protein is CSVKTAGFRSTGELFF.